This T cell receptor (beta chain) derives from a study of blood T cell repertoires in COVID-19. Across the study: PBMCs, B-cell-depleted T cells, or T cells provided the cDNA or gDNA that made up the material.

Living in under 30 US areas, the participants were between 18 and 89 years of age. Original processing methods: Amplifying reference gene primers gave estimates of nucleated cell counts. Sequencing was performed with immunoSEQ multiplex PCR; in TCRdb, only in-frame clones are kept and a portion is missing. V and J calls and clone size are given by that table; D and trimming were obtained from the DNA. The data show 400,000 to 450,000 clones, with over 75% seen just once and roughly 1.1% held by the top ten. The germline gives CDR1 SGDLS, CDR2 YYNGEE. There are 15 residues in the CDR3. Between the trimmed V and J ends, which lost 4 bases and 6 bases, there was a span of 19 bases.

V is TRBV9 and J is TRBJ1-2, with D unresolved. This clonotype originated in a man aged 25 to 40 who had recovered from COVID-19. The sequencing input was PBMCs or T cells enriched from blood (not recorded which). The CDR3 DNA reads TGTGCCAGCAGCACCCGGGATTTGCCCATGAATGGCTACACCTTC. Protein: CASSTRDLPMNGYTF.